This T cell receptor (beta chain) was sequenced during a study of metastatic and nonmetastatic thyroid tumors. TCRdb re-called the PCR reads with MiXCR. The profile shows tens of thousands of clones, around an eighth of them singletons. None of the patients had undergone any treatment ahead of thyroid surgery. Study-wide results and caveats: The study reportedly found significantly higher TCR beta diversity in malignant thyroid tumors than benign nodules, in blood and tumor.

Concerning this clone: Its antigen is not known.

V lost 10 bases and J lost 10; bases outside the gene matches: 11. Per the germline V gene, CDR1 is MNHEY and CDR2 is SVGEGT. The CDR3 extends over 12 amino acids. This clonotype was obtained from a female donor with papillary thyroid cancer or a benign thyroid nodule (not recorded which). Some clones in this sample may be carry-over from other donors' samples. The sample was tumor tissue. The chain couples TRBV6-2 or TRBV6-3 to TRBJ1-2, with 8 bases matching TRBD1. The CDR3 sequence is CATRTGSHFYTF. The CDR3 region has the DNA TGTGCCACCAGGACAGGGTCCCATTTCTACACCTTC.